The sequence of this T cell receptor (beta chain) was determined in a study of technical replicates of blood from a handful of donors. V lost 8 bases and J lost 0, with 18 bases in between. The CDR3 extends over 16 amino acids. Germline V gene lookup returns CDR1 KGHSH and CDR2 LQKENI. TCRdb's table, derived via immunoSEQ multiplex PCR, lists solely in-frame clones and lacks some. The data show roughly 72,000 clones, with approximately 93% seen just once and 0.3% to 0.5% held by the top ten. V and J are TRBV18 and TRBJ2-3, with D perhaps matching TRBD1 (6 bases). Sequenced input: T cells isolated from PBMCs. The receptor comes from a human donor in good health. CDR3 sequence: CASRATGSPSTDTQYF. The CDR3 coding sequence is TGTGCCAGCCGAGCTACAGGGTCCCCTAGCACAGATACGCAGTATTTT.